These 7 T cell receptor beta chains share one sample of origin, sequenced in a study of blood T cell repertoires in COVID-19. Using immunoSEQ multiplex PCR, the repertoire was profiled, and TCRdb retains in-frame clones only, with some absent. The sample lists tens of thousands of clones, about four fifths seen once, with 0.95% to 1.5% in the top ten. Sequencing used peripheral blood. The origin of the receptors is a woman aged 80 or older with acute or convalescent COVID-19.

The rearrangement uses TRBV5-1 and TRBJ1-6; 9 nucleotides align to TRBD1. This CDR3 has 15 amino acids. CDR1 and CDR2 (germline): SGHRS, YFSETQ. The trim removed 4 bases at V and 9 bases at J, leaving 8 bases unmatched. The CDR3 region has the DNA TGCGCCAGCAGCATGGACAGGGGTAATGGTTCACCCCTCCACTTT. Amino acid sequence: CASSMDRGNGSPLHF. Together with reference TRBV5-1 and TRBJ1-6, the CDR3 gives the full variable domain: KAGVTQTPRYLIKTRGQQVTLSCSPISGHRSVSWYQQTPGQGLQFLFEYFSETQRNKGNFPGRFSGRQFSNSRSEMNVSTLELGDSALYLCASSMDRGNGSPLHFGNGTRLTVT.

The chain has TRBV20-1 and TRBJ2-1; TRBD2 is a possible D gene (6 bases). The V end was cut by 5 bases, the J end by 8 bases, with 10 bases between. The CDR3 extends over 11 amino acids. The germline V gene encodes CDR1 DFQATT and CDR2 SNEGSKA (reference sequence). The DNA of the CDR3 is TGCAGTGCTTTTTCGGGAGATGAGCAGTTCTTC. Translating gives CSAFSGDEQFF.

This clone turned up a few times. The genes are TRBV11-2 and TRBJ1-1; D call uncertain. V lost 8 bases and J lost 5, with 12 bases in between. The CDR3 has 12 amino acids. Germline V gives CDR1 SGHAT, CDR2 FQNNGV. CDR3 in amino acids: CASSAGVTEAFF. Here the CDR3 DNA reads TGTGCCAGCTCCGCCGGGGTGACTGAAGCTTTCTTT. The whole variable domain, remainder taken from reference TRBV11-2 and TRBJ1-1, is EAGVAQSPRYKIIEKRQSVAFWCNPISGHATLYWYQQILGQGPKLLIQFQNNGVVDDSQLPKDRFSAERLKGVDSTLKIQPAKLEDSAVYLCASSAGVTEAFFGQGTRLTVV.

The V gene is TRBV5-1, the J gene TRBJ2-7; TRBD1 aligns across 9 bases. The V gene end was trimmed by 7 bases and the J gene end by 2 bases; junction bases not matched to a gene: 7. The germline CDR1 and CDR2 sequences are SGHRS and YFSETQ. This CDR3 contains 14 residues. CDR3 nucleotides: TGCGCCAGCCGTCCGGGACAGGGTACCTACGAGCAGTACTTC. It yields the protein CASRPGQGTYEQYF. The full variable domain, its missing parts supplied by reference TRBV5-1 and TRBJ2-7, is KAGVTQTPRYLIKTRGQQVTLSCSPISGHRSVSWYQQTPGQGLQFLFEYFSETQRNKGNFPGRFSGRQFSNSRSEMNVSTLELGDSALYLCASRPGQGTYEQYFGPGTRLTVT.

The chain joins TRBV19 to TRBJ1-4; 7 bases are shared with TRBD1. CDR3 length: 17 amino acids. Losses at the gene ends were 3 bases for V and 8 bases for J; bases not matched to a gene: 15. Germline V gene lookup returns CDR1 LNHDA and CDR2 SQIVND (reference sequence). The CDR3 sequence is CASSIPGDNRDREKLFF. CDR3 nucleotides: TGTGCCAGTAGTATTCCAGGAGATAACCGGGACAGAGAAAAACTGTTTTTT.

This rearrangement joins TRBV5-1 to TRBJ1-2; TRBD1 matches at 8 bases. Trimming at V came to 0 bases and at J to 8 bases, leaving 9 bases not matched to a gene. The CDR3 is 15 amino acids. Germline CDR1 reads SGHRS; CDR2 reads YFSETQ. The CDR3 here is CASSLGARGLEGYTF. The CDR3 DNA reads as TGCGCCAGCAGCTTGGGTGCCAGGGGGCTGGAAGGCTACACCTTC.

This clone was recorded only once. V usage is TRBV15 and J usage is TRBJ1-2; possible D gene TRBD1, 5 bases. This CDR3 has 16 residues. The V gene's germline CDR1 is LNHNV and CDR2 YYDKDF (reference sequence). Trimming stripped 0 bases from V and 0 bases from J, with 11 bases between. As DNA, the CDR3 is TGTGCCACCAGCAGAGATGGGGCAGCAGCTAACTATGGCTACACCTTC. Its translation is CATSRDGAAANYGYTF.